A single T cell receptor beta chain is shown here with its context. Its antigen is still unknown. The entry originates in a study of beta chain features in type 1 diabetes. Study results and caveats: Fewer junction insertions and more nucleotide deletions appeared in type 1 diabetes patients. PCR might favor shorter templates, equally in patients and controls. It was among patients, rather than healthy donors, that naive, central memory and Treg TCRB repertoires appeared more similar.

Expressed TCRB transcripts got sequenced, as all isolated RNA was reverse transcribed. Profiled with immunoSEQ multiplex PCR; TCRdb holds only in-frame clones, not every one. This table has 250,000 to 350,000 clones, roughly 9.6% appearing once. CDR1 LNHDA and CDR2 SQIVND come from the germline V gene (reference sequence). Deletions cut 5 bases from V and 8 bases from J, with 16 bases between. The CDR3 extends over 14 amino acids. The source of this sequence is a woman in her thirties in good health. Material for sequencing was naive CD4+ T cells from blood. The rearrangement joins TRBV19 to TRBJ2-1; D is unresolved. CDR3 sequence: CASSLEVRVDEQFF. For the CDR3, the DNA is TGTGCCAGTAGTCTTGAGGTGAGAGTGGATGAGCAGTTCTTC.